This T cell receptor beta chain appears in the sequencing data of a study of shared clonotypes between healthy human individuals. Study in general: A couple of women and a few men aged 18 to 49 served as donors. The study, taken as a whole, reports: Estimated clonotype richness was generally higher in naive than memory subsets.

Details on this clone: Its antigen remains unknown.

TCRdb's copy holds only in-frame clones and misses some; the assay was immunoSEQ multiplex PCR. The table records approximately 330,000 clones, around 79% of them present only once. The authors divided CD4+ cells into CD45RA+ naive and CD45RA-negative memory subsets. The CDR3 has 15 residues. Per germline, CDR1 LGHNA and CDR2 YNFKEQ. Trimming took 2 bases from V and 0 from J, leaving 8 bases between them. This sequence was found in a man aged 25-40 years in good health. Source material: memory CD4+ T cells sorted from blood. Sample subset: CD45RA-negative fraction. V is TRBV4-2 and J is TRBJ2-1, with D uncertain. CDR3 loop: CASSQSLSSYNEQFF. The CDR3 DNA follows: TGTGCCAGCAGCCAAAGTCTCAGCTCCTACAATGAGCAGTTCTTC.